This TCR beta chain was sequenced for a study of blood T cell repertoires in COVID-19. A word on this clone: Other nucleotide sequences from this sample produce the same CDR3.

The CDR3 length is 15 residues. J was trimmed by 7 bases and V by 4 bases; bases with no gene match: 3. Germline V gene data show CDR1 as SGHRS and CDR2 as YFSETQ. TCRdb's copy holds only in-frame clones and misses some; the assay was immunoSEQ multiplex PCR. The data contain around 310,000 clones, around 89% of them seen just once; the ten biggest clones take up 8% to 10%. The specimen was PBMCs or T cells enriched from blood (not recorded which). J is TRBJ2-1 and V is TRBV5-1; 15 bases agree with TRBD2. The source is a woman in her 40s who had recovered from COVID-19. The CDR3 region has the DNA TGCGCCAGCAGCCTCGGACTAGCGGGGGGGAATGAGCAGTTCTTC. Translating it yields CASSLGLAGGNEQFF.